This TCR beta chain is drawn from a study of cytomegalovirus exposure and HLA in healthy donors. This PCR relied on a set of 60 Vbeta primers and 13 Jbeta primers. The repertoire was sequenced with immunoSEQ multiplex PCR; TCRdb's copy has only in-frame clones and lacks some. The profile covers 150,000 to 200,000 clones, with 81% appearing a single time and roughly 4.4% taken by the ten largest. The germline CDR1 and CDR2 sequences are LNHDA and SQIVND (reference sequence). This CDR3 has 16 amino acids. V was cut by 2 bases and J by 7 bases, with 18 bases left in between. This receptor was obtained from a young woman in good health and CMV-seropositive. The rearrangement joins TRBV19 to TRBJ2-1, with D perhaps TRBD1 (5 bases). Specimen: PBMCs. In DNA, the CDR3 is TGTGCCAGTAGTATAAGTGGAGACAGAGTCTATAATGAGCAGTTCTTC. It specifies CASSISGDRVYNEQFF.